This TCR beta chain is from a study of OX40 agonist ivuxolimab in advanced cancers. Looking at the study overall: Hepatocellular carcinoma, melanoma, renal cell or head and neck cancer was diagnosed in the dose-escalation patients.

Broader study findings: By week 6 at 0.1 to 3.0 mg/kg, blood CD4+ and CD8+ T cells had expanded clonally. Determination of antigen specificity was not performed for the expanded peripheral T cells.

Of note for this clone: Its cognate antigen is unknown.

The table came from immunoSEQ multiplex PCR; TCRdb's copy has only in-frame clones and leaves some out. The sample consists of under 65,000 clones, approximately 90% of them appearing once. V lost 0 bases, J lost 0 bases, and 6 bases lay in between. Germline V gene sequence: CDR1 LGHNA, CDR2 YNFKEQ. This CDR3 is 15 amino acids long. Prior autoimmune disease or systemic immunosuppression barred patients. The specimen was CD4+ or CD8+ T cells sorted from blood, collected in a trial of the OX40 agonist ivuxolimab. The chain uses TRBV4-2 and TRBJ1-5; D unresolved. The TCR comes from an adult with an advanced solid tumor such as melanoma, head and neck, liver or kidney cancer. CDR3 DNA sequence: TGTGCCAGCAGCCAAGATCTGTATAGCAATCAGCCCCAGCATTTT. It encodes CASSQDLYSNQPQHF.